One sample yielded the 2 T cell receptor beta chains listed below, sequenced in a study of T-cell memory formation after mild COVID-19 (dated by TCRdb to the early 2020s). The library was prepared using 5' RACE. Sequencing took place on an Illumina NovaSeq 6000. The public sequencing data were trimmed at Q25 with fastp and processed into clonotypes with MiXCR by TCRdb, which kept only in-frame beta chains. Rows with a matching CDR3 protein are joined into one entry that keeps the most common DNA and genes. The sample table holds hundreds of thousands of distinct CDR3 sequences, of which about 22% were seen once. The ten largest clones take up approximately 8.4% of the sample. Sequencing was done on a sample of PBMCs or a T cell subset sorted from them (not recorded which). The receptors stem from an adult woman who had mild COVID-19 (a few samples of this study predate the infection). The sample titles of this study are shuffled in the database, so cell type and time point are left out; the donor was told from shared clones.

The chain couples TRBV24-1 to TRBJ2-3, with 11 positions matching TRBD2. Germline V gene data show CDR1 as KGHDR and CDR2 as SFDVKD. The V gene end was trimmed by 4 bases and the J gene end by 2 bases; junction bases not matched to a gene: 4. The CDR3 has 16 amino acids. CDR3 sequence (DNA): TGTGCCACCAGTGAAGAACTAGCGGGAGACACAGATACGCAGTATTTT. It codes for CATSEELAGDTDTQYF.

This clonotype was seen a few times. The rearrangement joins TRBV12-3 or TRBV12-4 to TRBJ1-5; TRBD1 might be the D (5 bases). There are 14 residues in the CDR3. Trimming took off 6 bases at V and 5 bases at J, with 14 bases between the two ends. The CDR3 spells CASSPLGVDQPQHF. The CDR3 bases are TGTGCCAGCAGCCCTTTAGGGGTAGATCAGCCCCAGCATTTT.